This T cell receptor (beta chain) appears in the sequencing data of a study of cytomegalovirus exposure and HLA in healthy donors. Overall study context: Samples from HLA-typed donors yielded around 79 million unique TCRs in an early data release.

In the PCR, 60 Vbeta and 13 Jbeta primers were used. The assay was immunoSEQ multiplex PCR, and TCRdb's table has in-frame clones only and misses some. Of over 200,000 clones listed, 60% to 80% are singletons. This clone was seen just once. As yet, its antigen is unknown. Study-level points and caveats: The study recorded 150 to 200 TCR beta chains that were cytomegalovirus-associated.

V trimming: 5 bases; J trimming: 5 bases; junction bases outside the gene matches: 8. From germline, CDR1 is SGHTA and CDR2 FQGTGA. The CDR3 totals 14 residues. The sequenced sample was PBMCs. This clonotype originated in a male donor in good health and CMV-seronegative. J is TRBJ2-7 and V is TRBV7-3; 8 nucleotides agree with TRBD2. CDR3 amino acids: CASSRGGGSDEQYF. CDR3 sequence (DNA): TGTGCCAGCAGCCGGGGGGGAGGGAGCGACGAGCAGTACTTC.